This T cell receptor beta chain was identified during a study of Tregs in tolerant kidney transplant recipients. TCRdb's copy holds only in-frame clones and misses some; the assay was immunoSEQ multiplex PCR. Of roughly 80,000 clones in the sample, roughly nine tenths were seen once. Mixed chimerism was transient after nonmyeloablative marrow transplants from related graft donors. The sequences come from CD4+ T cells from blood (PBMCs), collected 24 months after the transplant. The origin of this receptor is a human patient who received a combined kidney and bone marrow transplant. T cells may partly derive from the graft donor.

The CDR3 nucleotides are TGTGCCAGCAGTGTGGGGAGGAGTCCTCCCGGGGAGCTGTTTTTT. Its protein product is CASSVGRSPPGELFF. The chain carries TRBV2 and TRBJ2-2, with a weak D call TRBD2 (6 bases). V lost 4 bases, J lost 6 bases, and 15 bases lay in between. Per the germline V gene, CDR1 is SNHLY and CDR2 is FYNNEI. This CDR3 is built from 15 residues.